The T cell receptor (beta chain) described here comes from a study of T cells expressing NK-cell markers. Looking at the study overall: Sorted CD3+CD56-NKG2C+, CD3+CD56+NKG2C+ and CD3+CD56+NKG2C- T cells supplied the TCR beta repertoires. Sequenced donors, eight in total, included seven who were HCMV-seropositive and one who was seronegative.

For TCR beta, cDNA was produced by 5'RACE template switching with UMIs. TCRdb re-called the 5' RACE reads, yielding one record per CDR3 amino acid sequence without DNA. This sample's table has under 35,000 distinct CDR3 sequences. Study results and caveats: The CD3+CD56-NKG2C+ fraction of a handful of donors was likewise dominated by these clonotypes.

In regard to this clonotype: Antigen unknown.

CDR3 size: 15 residues. Per the germline V gene, CDR1 is SGHVS and CDR2 is FQNEAQ. The sample was blood T cells: a sorted CD56 or NKG2C T cell subset, CD4+ or CD8+ T cells, or bulk PBMC T cells (not recorded which). This chain connects TRBV7-8 to TRBJ2-2; there is no DNA to check the TCRdb D call of TRBD1. This TCR came from a woman between 18 and 69 years old in good health. Here the CDR3 reads CASSPTGGGTGELFF.